This TCR beta chain was captured in a study of OX40 agonist ivuxolimab in advanced cancers. The overall study: People who had prior anti-PD-1, anti-PD-L1 or anti-CTLA-4 therapy could take part, and around 40% had some.

No patient had autoimmune disease or received systemic immunosuppression. V lost 4 bases, J lost 3 bases, and 3 bases stayed unmatched. Per the germline V gene, CDR1 is MGHRA and CDR2 is YSYEKL. The CDR3 loop spans 14 amino acids. Only in-frame clones appear in the TCRdb table, and some are missing; sequencing was by immunoSEQ multiplex PCR. Found here are 90,000 or so clones, about 92% of them singletons; the top ten hold 3.4%. V usage is TRBV4-1 and J usage is TRBJ2-7, with TRBD1 identical over 10 bases. This specimen was CD4+ or CD8+ T cells sorted from blood, taken in a trial of the OX40 agonist ivuxolimab. This TCR derives from an adult with an advanced solid tumor such as melanoma, head and neck, liver or kidney cancer. CDR3 sequence (DNA): TGCGCCAGCAGCCCGGGACAGGGGAGCTACGAGCAGTACTTC. As protein: CASSPGQGSYEQYF.